What follows are 7 T cell receptor beta chains derived from one specimen sequenced in a study of T cell responses to AZD1222 COVID-19 vaccine. The data were produced by immunoSEQ multiplex PCR, yet TCRdb's version contains in-frame clones alone and is incomplete. The table has under 140,000 clones, around 89% seen once. The sample in question was peripheral blood, obtained on day 0 of AZD1222 vaccination. Source of these receptors: an adult in good health.

V usage is TRBV5-1 and J usage is TRBJ1-1; TRBD1 matches 7 bases. This CDR3 region has 15 residues. V gave up 4 bases and J gave up 1 base; unmatched junction bases: 7. Germline CDR1 reads SGHRS; CDR2 reads YFSETQ. The CDR3 DNA sequence: TGCGCCAGCAGCAGAGCCGGGACAGCGAACACTGAAGCTTTCTTT. Protein product: CASSRAGTANTEAFF.

This clone turned up a few times. V and J are TRBV11-2 and TRBJ2-1; D might be TRBD1 or TRBD2, each matching 5 bases. CDR3 length: 13 residues. CDR1 and CDR2 (germline): SGHAT, FQNNGV. V was clipped by 3 bases and J by 7 bases, with 10 bases between them. The CDR3 here is CASSFGGLNEQFF. The CDR3 DNA is TGTGCCAGCAGCTTTGGGGGTTTGAATGAGCAGTTCTTC.

The V gene is TRBV4-1, the J gene TRBJ2-7; TRBD1 agrees at 10 bases. The CDR3 is 16 amino acids. The V and J ends lost 0 bases and 3 bases, in that order; junction bases with no gene match: 5. CDR1 and CDR2 from the germline V gene are MGHRA and YSYEKL. This chain's CDR3 is CASSQDGRTGGYEQYF. CDR3 in DNA: TGCGCCAGCAGCCAAGATGGACGGACAGGGGGCTACGAGCAGTACTTC.

The chain uses TRBV11-2 and TRBJ1-4; the D gene is possibly TRBD1 (5 bases). Per germline, CDR1 SGHAT and CDR2 FQNNGV. This CDR3 region has 15 residues. Deletions cut 0 bases from V and 8 bases from J, with 13 bases between. The CDR3 DNA follows: TGTGCCAGCAGCTTAGATCGGAGGGGTTGGGAAAAACTGTTTTTT. This encodes CASSLDRRGWEKLFF. The complete variable domain, with remaining parts taken from reference TRBV11-2 and TRBJ1-4, reads EAGVAQSPRYKIIEKRQSVAFWCNPISGHATLYWYQQILGQGPKLLIQFQNNGVVDDSQLPKDRFSAERLKGVDSTLKIQPAKLEDSAVYLCASSLDRRGWEKLFFGSGTQLSVL.

The CDR3 here is CASSLGGTSYEQYF. CDR3 sequence (DNA): TGTGCCAGCAGCCTCGGGGGCACCAGCTACGAGCAGTACTTC. The chain combines TRBV5-4 with TRBJ2-7, with D perhaps given as TRBD1 or TRBD2 (6 bases each). This CDR3 spans 14 amino acids. Germline lookup yields CDR1 SGHNT and CDR2 YYREEE (reference sequence). Trimming took 4 bases from V and 3 from J, leaving 14 bases between them. The full variable domain, rest sourced from reference TRBV5-4 and TRBJ2-7, is ETGVTQSPTHLIKTRGQQVTLRCSSQSGHNTVSWYQQALGQGPQFIFQYYREEENGRGNFPPRFSGLQFPNYSSELNVNALELDDSALYLCASSLGGTSYEQYFGPGTRLTVT.

The chain joins TRBV7-6 to TRBJ2-1; no clear D. The CDR3 runs to 13 residues. Trimming shortened V by 0 bases and J by 5 bases, and 5 bases separated the two germline ends. CDR1 is SGHVS, CDR2 FNYEAQ, per germline. CDR3 bases: TGTGCCAGCAGCTTAGCGCGGAACAATGAGCAGTTCTTC. It encodes CASSLARNNEQFF.

V and J are TRBV11-2 and TRBJ1-2; 8 bases line up with TRBD1. CDR1 is SGHAT and CDR2 is FQNNGV in the germline V gene. The junction had 10 bases not matched to a gene; V was cut back by 5 bases and J by 8 bases. This CDR3 region has 14 residues. The DNA of the CDR3 is TGTGCCAGCAGCAAAACGAACAGGGGGGCAGGCTACACCTTC. As protein: CASSKTNRGAGYTF. The full variable domain, completed using reference TRBV11-2 and TRBJ1-2, is EAGVAQSPRYKIIEKRQSVAFWCNPISGHATLYWYQQILGQGPKLLIQFQNNGVVDDSQLPKDRFSAERLKGVDSTLKIQPAKLEDSAVYLCASSKTNRGAGYTFGSGTRLTVV.